These T cell receptor beta chains were read from a single sample in a study of regulatory T cells in long-lasting Graves disease. TCRdb independently ran MiXCR on the multiplex PCR reads; one entry per CDR3 protein. Of fewer than 650,000 distinct CDR3 sequences in the sample, 15% to 20% were seen once. The sample was also reused in another study, on T cells in Graves' hyperthyroidism and ophthalmopathy.

The source material was peripheral blood mononuclear cells (PBMCs), sampled at new diagnosis, from a patient treated with antithyroid drugs. The source of these receptors is a man aged 18-30 years with Graves disease. Both conserved end residues are trimmed from each CDR3. Fields, in order: CDR3 protein, V gene, clone size. Only some rows state a clone size, as once, few, many or a class for expanded clones.

CDR3 protein: SVSGRNEQY; V gene: TRBV29-1; clone size: many
CDR3 protein: ASSSRLAATSYNEQF; V gene: TRBV27; clone size: many
CDR3 protein: ASSLSLSSYGYT; V gene: TRBV5-1; clone size: many
CDR3 protein: SADMGRWGHSGANVLT; V gene: TRBV29-1; clone size: .
CDR3 protein: ASSERAGGPGELF; V gene: TRBV6-1; clone size: .
CDR3 protein: ASSLRSQAEGYT; V gene: TRBV7-8; clone size: few
CDR3 protein: ASSHYYSGSFSGTDTQY; V gene: TRBV7-2; clone size: few
CDR3 protein: ASSLVREADTQY; V gene: TRBV27; clone size: many
CDR3 protein: ASSTDRAHGYT; V gene: TRBV6-1; clone size: many
CDR3 protein: ASSLKSSSSYNEQF; V gene: TRBV7-2; clone size: .
CDR3 protein: ASSPGGGAYYEQY; V gene: TRBV6-1; clone size: few
CDR3 protein: ASSPGDSGNTIY; V gene: TRBV7-8; clone size: few
CDR3 protein: ATSRGGRAKGVPGELF; V gene: TRBV15; clone size: few
CDR3 protein: SVETGGGNTEAF; V gene: TRBV29-1; clone size: many
CDR3 protein: ASSPDRTSANYGYT; V gene: TRBV18; clone size: few
CDR3 protein: ASSSPPGLAAGELF; V gene: TRBV7-9; clone size: few
CDR3 protein: ATSSGQDTEAF; V gene: TRBV24-1; clone size: many
CDR3 protein: ASSRREPESTDTQY; V gene: TRBV6-2/TRBV6-3; clone size: few
CDR3 protein: ASSLEAGGRAGELF; V gene: TRBV5-1; clone size: few
CDR3 protein: ASSPRTALGETQY; V gene: TRBV27; clone size: many
CDR3 protein: ATSREGTKNIQY; V gene: TRBV15; clone size: .
CDR3 protein: ASSADSGKMNEQF; V gene: TRBV7-6; clone size: many